The 31 T cell receptor beta chains below were found in one sample sequenced in a study of blood T cell repertoires in COVID-19. Some clones are missing from TCRdb's copy, which holds only in-frame ones; the method was immunoSEQ multiplex PCR. The table includes some 160,000 clones, around four fifths detected once. Sequenced: peripheral blood. These receptors all stem from a man between 65 and 85 years old with active or convalescent COVID-19.

V usage is TRBV29-1 and J usage is TRBJ1-1, with D tentatively TRBD1 (5 bases). V shed 6 bases and J shed 10 bases, with 12 bases lying between them. From germline, CDR1 is SQVTM and CDR2 ANQGSEA. This CDR3 has 10 residues. In nucleotides, the CDR3 is TGCAGCGTCTCCAGGGAGGGAGCTTTCTTT. Its translation is CSVSREGAFF.

This clone has a single count. Different DNA sequences within this sample yield the same CDR3. CDR3 in DNA: TGCGCCAGCAGCTTGGTAGAGGGGGCCTACGAGCAGTACTTC. Encoded protein: CASSLVEGAYEQYF. The chain combines TRBV5-1 with TRBJ2-7, with D maybe TRBD1 (6 bases). Germline CDR1 and CDR2: SGHRS and YFSETQ. V was shortened by 0 bases and J by 2 bases, with 9 bases between the two germline ends. There are 14 residues in the CDR3.

The chain recombines TRBV13 with TRBJ1-1; D remains ambiguous. V was cut by 5 bases and J by 1 base, with 17 bases left in between. This CDR3 spans 16 amino acids. Per the germline V gene, CDR1 is PRHDT and CDR2 is FYEKMQ (reference sequence). The CDR3 is CASSLVLGGRNTEAFF. The CDR3, as DNA: TGTGCCAGCAGCCTGGTGTTAGGAGGGAGGAACACTGAAGCTTTCTTT.

This rearrangement joins TRBV5-1 to TRBJ2-5, with 7 bases that match TRBD1. Germline V gives CDR1 SGHRS, CDR2 YFSETQ. Trimming removed 1 base from V and 5 bases from J; junction bases left unmatched: 5. The CDR3 is 14 residues long. As DNA, the CDR3 is TGCGCCAGCAGCTTGACAGGGGAAGGGGAGACCCAGTACTTC. Translated: CASSLTGEGETQYF.

Note on this clone: It may be a read error: a sequence one base away is much more abundant. Other DNA sequences from this sample encode an identical CDR3 as well. The rearrangement links TRBV6-5 to TRBJ2-7; TRBD2 agrees at 8 bases. The junction had 11 bases not matched to a gene; V was cut back by 8 bases and J by 5 bases. The CDR3 contains 14 residues. Germline V lookup: CDR1 MNHEY, CDR2 SVGAGI. The CDR3 protein is CASGRLAGGHEQYF. CDR3 in DNA: TGTGCCAGCGGAAGACTGGCGGGGGGCCACGAGCAGTACTTC.

The chain combines TRBV6-1 with TRBJ2-2; 13 positions agree with TRBD2. V lost 1 base, J lost 7 bases, and 3 bases stayed unmatched. Germline V gene sequence: CDR1 MNHNS, CDR2 SASEGT. The CDR3 has 16 residues. The CDR3, as DNA: TGTGCCAGCAGTGAAGGGACTAGCGGGAGTGGCGGGGAGCTGTTTTTT. It is translated as CASSEGTSGSGGELFF.

V is TRBV7-8 and J is TRBJ1-2; TRBD1 aligns across 7 bases. The germline CDR1 and CDR2 sequences are SGHVS and FQNEAQ. CDR3 size: 14 residues. Unmatched junction bases numbered 5, after V lost 4 bases and J lost 3 bases. CDR3 in DNA: TGTGCCAGCAGCTCTCGACAGGGAGACTATGGCTACACCTTC. It translates to CASSSRQGDYGYTF.

The V and J genes are TRBV5-1 and TRBJ2-7, with 11 bases lining up with TRBD1. In germline, CDR1 is SGHRS, CDR2 YFSETQ. Trimming cost V 5 bases and J 5 bases; bases outside gene matches: 12. The CDR3 spans 16 residues. Here the CDR3 reads CASSLITGTGGNEQYF. CDR3 DNA: TGCGCCAGCAGTCTCATTACCGGGACAGGGGGTAACGAGCAGTACTTC.

The rearrangement joins TRBV29-1 to TRBJ2-7; TRBD1 matches at 10 bases. Looked up from germline, CDR1 is SQVTM and CDR2 is ANQGSEA. CDR3 size: 13 residues. The ends lost 6 bases at V and 4 bases at J; junction bases unmatched: 6. The CDR3 protein is CSVGGGQGYEQYF. In DNA form, the CDR3 reads TGCAGCGTCGGTGGGGGACAGGGGTACGAGCAGTACTTC.

This chain links TRBV11-2 with TRBJ2-1; TRBD2 aligns across 9 bases. V was clipped by 0 bases and J by 7 bases; unmatched bases: 10. Germline loops: CDR1 SGHAT, CDR2 FQNNGV. The CDR3 length is 17 residues. CDR3 in DNA: TGTGCCAGCAGCTTAGATGACTTGGCGGGGGGGCGGAATGAGCAGTTCTTC. Translation: CASSLDDLAGGRNEQFF.

The chain links TRBV18 to TRBJ1-5; D gene uncertain. V shed 2 bases and J shed 0 bases, with 8 bases lying between them. Germline V gives CDR1 KGHSH, CDR2 LQKENI. This CDR3 comprises 15 residues. The CDR3 bases are TGTGCCAGCTCACCAGGGCGGGTTAGCAATCAGCCCCAGCATTTT. Residues: CASSPGRVSNQPQHF. The full variable domain, its missing parts supplied by reference TRBV18 and TRBJ1-5, is NAGVMQNPRHLVRRRGQEARLRCSPMKGHSHVYWYRQLPEEGLKFMVYLQKENIIDESGMPKERFSAEFPKEGPSILRIQQVVRGDSAAYFCASSPGRVSNQPQHFGDGTRLSIL.

This chain connects TRBV19 to TRBJ1-3; D might be TRBD1 (6 bases). Trimming took off 5 bases at V and 1 base at J, with 12 bases between the two ends. Germline V gene sequence: CDR1 LNHDA, CDR2 SQIVND (reference sequence). CDR3 length: 15 amino acids. The CDR3 protein is CASSPRDRSGNTIYF. CDR3 nucleotides: TGTGCCAGTAGTCCCCGTGACAGGTCTGGAAACACCATATATTTT.

This clone was picked up a small number of times. This rearrangement joins TRBV19 to TRBJ1-1, with 8 bases aligning to TRBD1. V trimming: 4 bases; J trimming: 0 bases; junction bases outside the gene matches: 4. Germline V gene data show CDR1 as LNHDA and CDR2 as SQIVND (reference sequence). The CDR3 consists of 15 residues. CDR3 loop: CASSRTGWMNTEAFF. CDR3 in DNA: TGTGCCAGTAGTAGGACAGGGTGGATGAACACTGAAGCTTTCTTT.

Only a few counts were recorded for this clone. The gene calls are TRBV6-2 or TRBV6-3 and TRBJ1-2, with D possibly matching TRBD1 (5 bases). The V gene's germline CDR1 is MNHEY and CDR2 SVGEGT. The CDR3 contains 14 residues. Trimming removed 5 bases at V and 0 bases at J, with 10 bases between. CDR3 sequence: CASSHRLPNYGYTF. CDR3 in DNA: TGTGCCAGCAGTCACAGGTTACCTAACTATGGCTACACCTTC.

The genes are TRBV12-3 or TRBV12-4 and TRBJ1-2; the D gene is possibly TRBD1 (5 bases). The V end lost 7 bases, the J end lost 8 bases, and 17 bases lay between the germline ends. The CDR3 sequence is 13 residues long. This CDR3 is CASNNRNLGGYTF. In DNA, the CDR3 is TGTGCCAGCAATAACAGGAACCTCGGGGGCTACACCTTC.

This clone was detected many times. J is TRBJ2-1 and V is TRBV5-5; D gene unclear. The CDR3 covers 15 residues. V was shortened by 4 bases and J by 0 bases, with 11 bases between the two germline ends. Germline V gives CDR1 SGHKS, CDR2 YYEKEE (reference sequence). CDR3 region: CASSRGASSYNEQFF. Here the CDR3 DNA reads TGTGCCAGCAGCCGCGGCGCCAGCTCCTACAATGAGCAGTTCTTC.

The V gene is TRBV7-2, the J gene TRBJ1-1; TRBD1 matches 7 bases. Germline values: CDR1 SGHTA, CDR2 FQGNSA. V lost 5 bases and J lost 4; bases outside the gene matches: 4. The CDR3 covers 13 residues. CDR3 loop: CASSLRDSTEAFF. In DNA, the CDR3 is TGTGCCAGCAGCCTACGGGACAGCACTGAAGCTTTCTTT.

A few counts support this clone. The chain combines TRBV18 with TRBJ2-1; 14 bases match TRBD2. Germline CDR1 reads KGHSH; CDR2 reads LQKENI. V shed 3 bases, J shed 14 bases, and the junction held 9 bases outside the gene matches. CDR3 size: 15 residues. CDR3 sequence (DNA): TGTGCCAGCTCACCTCCGGGACTAGCGGGAGACAATGAGTTCTTC. Translated, it gives CASSPPGLAGDNEFF. The variable domain in full, with the rest retrieved from reference TRBV18 and TRBJ2-1, is NAGVMQNPRHLVRRRGQEARLRCSPMKGHSHVYWYRQLPEEGLKFMVYLQKENIIDESGMPKERFSAEFPKEGPSILRIQQVVRGDSAAYFCASSPPGLAGDNEFFGPGTRLTVL.

J is TRBJ1-5 and V is TRBV28; 9 bases align to TRBD1. Germline values: CDR1 MDHEN, CDR2 SYDVKM. V shed 7 bases, J shed 5 bases, and the junction held 9 bases outside the gene matches. The CDR3 contains 15 residues. The CDR3 protein is CASTLPTGGDQPQHF. DNA for the CDR3: TGTGCCAGCACCCTCCCGACAGGGGGGGATCAGCCCCAGCATTTT.

This clone was seen more than once but under ten times. The gene calls are TRBV30 and TRBJ1-1, with TRBD1 as a possible D gene (6 bases). Trimming pared 3 bases from V and 4 bases from J, leaving 12 bases between. The V gene's germline CDR1 is GTSNPN and CDR2 SVGIG (reference sequence). The CDR3 has 13 amino acids. The CDR3 sequence: CAWRRVGGTEAFF. CDR3 DNA: TGTGCCTGGAGAAGGGTAGGGGGCACTGAAGCTTTCTTT.

The rearrangement uses TRBV6-6 and TRBJ1-1; D gene ambiguous. Germline V lookup: CDR1 MNHNY, CDR2 SVGAGI (reference sequence). There are 13 residues in the CDR3. V lost 4 bases to trimming and J lost 8 bases, with 14 bases between them. The CDR3 loop is CASSSVPEAEAFF. CDR3 sequence (DNA): TGTGCCAGCAGTTCCGTGCCGGAGGCCGAAGCTTTCTTT.

The rearrangement uses TRBV6-5 and TRBJ1-3; TRBD1 agrees at 7 bases. Germline values: CDR1 MNHEY, CDR2 SVGAGI. There are 15 residues in the CDR3. V shed 0 bases and J 2 bases; nucleotides not matched to a gene: 1. CDR3 protein: CASSYSGGAGNTIYF. CDR3 DNA: TGTGCCAGCAGTTACTCAGGGGGCGCTGGAAACACCATATATTTT.

The chain recombines TRBV7-9 with TRBJ1-2; TRBD1 aligns across 7 bases. Looked up from germline, CDR1 is SEHNR and CDR2 is FQNEAQ (reference sequence). The CDR3 loop spans 15 amino acids. Unmatched junction bases numbered 11, after V lost 8 bases and J lost 2 bases. The CDR3 nucleotides are TGTGCCAGCCAAAGGACAGGCGATTTAAACTATGGCTACACCTTC. It codes for CASQRTGDLNYGYTF.

The chain links TRBV5-4 to TRBJ1-4; D is unresolved. Per germline, CDR1 SGHNT and CDR2 YYREEE (reference sequence). The length of the CDR3 is 12 residues. V was clipped by 1 base and J by 8 bases, with 6 bases between them. This chain's CDR3 is CASSLLGEKLFF. CDR3 DNA sequence: TGTGCCAGCAGCTTGCTCGGGGAAAAACTGTTTTTT.

This rearrangement joins TRBV7-7 to TRBJ1-2; D uncertain. In germline, CDR1 is SSHAT, CDR2 FNYEAQ (reference sequence). V shed 1 base and J shed 1 base, with 10 bases lying between them. The CDR3 loop spans 15 amino acids. As DNA, the CDR3 is TGTGCCAGCAGCTTAGTCCCGGGTCTTAACTATGGCTACACCTTC. It is translated as CASSLVPGLNYGYTF.

The chain links TRBV2 to TRBJ2-5; tentatively, D is TRBD2 (7 bases). CDR1 and CDR2 from the germline V gene are SNHLY and FYNNEI. The ends were cut back, 5 bases at V and 3 bases at J, with 22 bases in the middle. The CDR3 runs to 17 residues. This CDR3 reads CASSPLGGGGSKETQYF. The DNA for the CDR3 is TGTGCCAGCAGTCCCCTGGGGGGGGGCGGGTCGAAAGAGACCCAGTACTTC.

The genes are TRBV7-2 and TRBJ1-1; 7 nucleotides align to TRBD1. This CDR3 has 14 residues. The V segment lost 5 bases and the J segment 1 base; nucleotides outside the gene matches: 4. Germline loops: CDR1 SGHTA, CDR2 FQGNSA. The CDR3 loop is CASSVTGENTEAFF. CDR3 DNA: TGTGCCAGCAGCGTAACAGGGGAGAACACTGAAGCTTTCTTT.

The rearrangement links TRBV6-5 to TRBJ1-2; tentative D call: TRBD1 (6 bases). CDR1 MNHEY and CDR2 SVGAGI come from the germline V gene. The CDR3 is made up of 14 amino acids. V lost 6 bases and J 2 bases, leaving 13 bases between the germline ends. This CDR3 reads CASSLTGYNYGYTF. DNA for the CDR3: TGTGCCAGCAGCCTCACAGGGTACAACTATGGCTACACCTTC.

This chain links TRBV12-3 or TRBV12-4 with TRBJ2-7; 7 nucleotides match TRBD2. This CDR3 is built from 12 residues. V lost 10 bases and J lost 5; bases outside the gene matches: 8. The CDR3 DNA reads as TGTGCCACCTCTTGGGGGGGTAACGAGCAGTACTTC. Amino acid sequence: CATSWGGNEQYF.

V and J are TRBV7-2 and TRBJ1-2, with 9 bases matching TRBD1. The CDR3 spans 13 residues. From germline, CDR1 is SGHTA and CDR2 FQGNSA. V was pared by 4 bases and J by 8 bases, with 5 bases of the junction left unmatched. In DNA form, the CDR3 reads TGTGCCAGCAGCTCCAGGGACAGGGACGGCTACACCTTC. It translates to CASSSRDRDGYTF.

The table lists this clone with a count of one. V usage is TRBV2 and J usage is TRBJ1-3; D is unresolved. The germline V gene encodes CDR1 SNHLY and CDR2 FYNNEI. The CDR3 contains 13 residues. Deletions cut 8 bases from V and 0 bases from J, with 8 bases between. The CDR3 loop is CASERDSGNTIYF. The CDR3 nucleotides are TGTGCCAGCGAGAGGGACTCTGGAAACACCATATATTTT.